The sequence of this T cell receptor beta chain was determined in a study of OX40 agonist ivuxolimab in advanced cancers. Turning to the study itself: Patients were dosed with the agonistic anti-OX40 (CD134) antibody ivuxolimab. Partial responses were achieved by three patients, one with hepatocellular carcinoma and two with cutaneous melanoma.

Drawing of blood for sampling happened at baseline, at cycle 4 day 1, and at cycle 7 day 1. Using immunoSEQ multiplex PCR, the repertoire was profiled, and TCRdb retains in-frame clones only, with some absent. The sample includes roughly 45,000 clones, 92% seen only once; the top ten take 6% to 8%. Deletions cut 3 bases from V and 4 bases from J, with 20 bases between. The CDR3 length is 16 residues. CDR1 and CDR2 (germline): GTSNPN, SVGIG (reference sequence). The material was CD4+ or CD8+ T cells sorted from blood, obtained in a trial of the OX40 agonist ivuxolimab. This clonotype was obtained from an adult with an advanced solid tumor such as melanoma, head and neck, liver or kidney cancer. The V call is TRBV30, the J call TRBJ2-3, with D perhaps being TRBD1 or TRBD2 (5 bases each). The CDR3 here is CAWRTEGDVRSDTQYF. For the CDR3, the DNA is TGTGCCTGGAGAACGGAAGGGGACGTAAGGTCAGATACGCAGTATTTT.